The rows below give T cell receptor beta chains drawn from one sample of a study of T cells in Graves' hyperthyroidism and ophthalmopathy. TCRdb reprocessed the multiplex PCR reads via MiXCR and lists one record per CDR3 protein. The table lists hundreds of thousands of distinct CDR3 sequences, about 13% of them singletons. The specimen was blood. These receptors were collected from a woman in her late teens or twenties with Graves' hyperthyroidism. Each CDR3 is given with its conserved first and last residue. D genes are given only for firm matches. Expanded clones get a size class; other rows say once, few or many, or leave the size out.

clone size,V gene,D gene,J gene,CDR3 DNA,CDR3 protein
NA,TRBV20-1,NA,TRBJ2-1,TGCAGTGCGTCCGGGGTACTCTACAATGAGCAGTTCTTC,CSASGVLYNEQFF
NA,TRBV5-4,TRBD2,TRBJ2-1,TGTGCCAGCAGCTTGGGGGGGACTAGCGGGAACCATGAGCAGTTCTTC,CASSLGGTSGNHEQFF
NA,TRBV6-1,NA,TRBJ2-1,TGTGCCAGCAGGGTTTCTAGCCTCGGATACAATGAGCAGTTCTTC,CASRVSSLGYNEQFF
NA,TRBV5-1,NA,TRBJ2-2,TGCGCCAGCAGGCTTCCGGGACTCCCGAACACCGGGGAGCTGTTTTTT,CASRLPGLPNTGELFF
NA,TRBV7-9,TRBD1,TRBJ1-2,TGTGCCACCAAACCCTTAAGGGACAGAACCCCGGGAGGTGGCTACACCTTC,CATKPLRDRTPGGGYTF
NA,TRBV12-3/TRBV12-4,NA,TRBJ1-6,TGTGCCATCAGTTTTTCCAGGGTGTATAATTCACCCCTCCACTTT,CAISFSRVYNSPLHF
NA,TRBV4-2,TRBD2,TRBJ2-2,TGTGCCAGCAGCCAGGCTAGACTAGCGGAGAACACCGGGGAGCTGTTTTTT,CASSQARLAENTGELFF
many,TRBV7-8,TRBD2,TRBJ2-1,TGTGCCAGCAGCCCCCTCGATAGCGGGGGGATGCATGAGCAGTTCTTC,CASSPLDSGGMHEQFF
NA,TRBV19,NA,TRBJ2-5,TGTACCAGTAGTATCCCGGGTAATAGAGGGAGCCAAGAGACCCAGTACTTC,CTSSIPGNRGSQETQYF
many,TRBV20-1,NA,TRBJ1-2,TGCAGTGCTAGAGACGGCAACCGCTATGGCTACACCTTC,CSARDGNRYGYTF
many,TRBV29-1,NA,TRBJ1-2,TGCAGCGTTGGGACGTGGGGTCTGTATGGCTACACCTTC,CSVGTWGLYGYTF
many,TRBV5-1,NA,TRBJ2-5,TGCGCCAGCAGCTCGGCCGGCACACAAGAGACCCAGTACTTC,CASSSAGTQETQYF
many,TRBV5-1,NA,TRBJ1-2,TGCGCCAGCAGCTTGGATGGGGGTGGCTACACCTTC,CASSLDGGGYTF
many,TRBV28,TRBD1,TRBJ2-7,TGTGCCAGCAGCCCGGGACAGGGAATATACGAGCAGTACTTC,CASSPGQGIYEQYF
NA,TRBV24-1,TRBD1,TRBJ2-1,TGTGCCACCAGTGATACGACAGGGGCGATTTACAATGAGCAGTTCTTC,CATSDTTGAIYNEQFF
many,TRBV6-2/TRBV6-3,NA,TRBJ2-1,TGTGCCAGCAGTTCTGGGACGGTTGAGCAGTTCTTC,CASSSGTVEQFF
many,TRBV18,NA,TRBJ1-1,TGTGCCAGCTCACTTCAGGGATACGCTGAAGCTTTCTTT,CASSLQGYAEAFF
many,TRBV7-3,TRBD1,TRBJ2-1,TGTGCCAGCAGCTTAACTATCGGGACAGGGTTTGGAAATGAGCAGTTCTTC,CASSLTIGTGFGNEQFF
NA,TRBV19,NA,TRBJ2-1,TGTGCCAGTAGTCAGGGGCCTCTTAATGAGCAGTTCTTC,CASSQGPLNEQFF
many,TRBV3-2,NA,TRBJ2-5,TGTGCCAACTTTTTGGAACCCAAGGAGACCCAGTACTTC,CANFLEPKETQYF
many,TRBV20-1,NA,TRBJ2-5,TGCAGTGCTAGAGGGGGACACCAAGAGACCCAGTACTTC,CSARGGHQETQYF
few,TRBV18,TRBD2,TRBJ2-3,TGTGCCAGCTCACCTGGGACTAGCGGGCCCCCGACCACGGATACGCAGTATTTT,CASSPGTSGPPTTDTQYF
many,TRBV7-9,TRBD1,TRBJ2-1,TGTGCCAGCAGCCACACAGGGGGCGGGAACTCCTACAATGAGCAGTTCTTC,CASSHTGGGNSYNEQFF
few,TRBV30,NA,TRBJ2-7,TGTGCCTGGAGCCCCCGGGACATGAATTTTCGGGAGCAGTACTTC,CAWSPRDMNFREQYF
many,TRBV5-1,NA,TRBJ1-2,TGCGCCAGCAGCTTTCCCGCCGGGACCGCCTCGCGGGGCTACACCTTC,CASSFPAGTASRGYTF
NA,TRBV10-3,TRBD2,TRBJ2-5,TGTGCCATCAGGGGAGGGAGTTCGCCCGGGACTAGAAGTCGGGAGACCCAGTACTTC,CAIRGGSSPGTRSRETQYF
few,TRBV20-1,NA,TRBJ1-5,TGCAGTGCTAGAGATTCTGGGGGGGCAACCAATCAGCCCCAGCATTTT,CSARDSGGATNQPQHF
many,TRBV20-1,NA,TRBJ2-3,TGCAGTGCTAGAGCAGGGGCAGATACGCAGTATTTT,CSARAGADTQYF
NA,TRBV6-1,NA,TRBJ1-4,TGTGCCAGCAGTGAAACTCGGGGTATTGCAACTAATGAAAAACTGTTTTTT,CASSETRGIATNEKLFF
few,TRBV5-1,NA,TRBJ2-5,TGCGCCAGCAGCTCGGTTGGGGTGGAGACCCAGTACTTC,CASSSVGVETQYF
many,TRBV28,NA,TRBJ1-1,TGTGCCAGCAGATTAGACAACACTGAAGCTTTCTTT,CASRLDNTEAFF
many,TRBV19,TRBD1,TRBJ1-3,TGTGCCACCACCGACGAAAGGACAGGGGCGGGAAACACCATATATTTT,CATTDERTGAGNTIYF
NA,TRBV6-2/TRBV6-3,NA,TRBJ1-3,TGTGCCAGCAGTTACTCGCGGGGGACGGCTGGAAACACCATATATTTT,CASSYSRGTAGNTIYF
many,TRBV6-1,NA,TRBJ2-7,TGTGCCACGGACCGGGCCGCGAGGGGCGAGCAGTACTTC,CATDRAARGEQYF
many,TRBV19,TRBD1,TRBJ1-1,TGTGCCAGTAGTACCTCGACAGGGGCCGTCGCTGAAGCTTTCTTT,CASSTSTGAVAEAFF
many,TRBV9,NA,TRBJ2-7,TGTGCCAGTAGCCGGGACCTTGCAACCTACGAGCAGTACTTC,CASSRDLATYEQYF
NA,TRBV5-6,NA,TRBJ2-3,TGTGCCAGCAGCCCAACCTCGGGGGGCAGCTACACAGATACGCAGTATTTT,CASSPTSGGSYTDTQYF
few,TRBV6-1,TRBD2,TRBJ2-4,TGTGCCAGCTCTCGACTAGCGGGAAAAAACATTCAGTACTTC,CASSRLAGKNIQYF
many,TRBV20-1,NA,TRBJ1-6,TGCAGTGTTCGAGACCAGGGTAATTCACCCCTCCACTTT,CSVRDQGNSPLHF
many,TRBV28,TRBD1,TRBJ1-5,TGTGCCAGCAGTTTCACAGGGGATCAGCCCCAGCATTTT,CASSFTGDQPQHF
few,TRBV6-4,NA,TRBJ1-2,TGTGCCAGCAGTGAACGGCCCGACTACGCTCCGGGAGGCTACACCTTC,CASSERPDYAPGGYTF
many,TRBV9,NA,TRBJ2-6,TGTGCCAGCAGCGTAGCAGTTGGGATTTCTGGGGCCAACGTCCTGACTTTC,CASSVAVGISGANVLTF
many,TRBV3-1,NA,TRBJ1-2,TGTGCCAGCAGCCAAGACCGAGGATTGGGCTACACCTTC,CASSQDRGLGYTF
few,TRBV30,NA,TRBJ1-1,TGTGCCTGGACCCCCGCCGGCGCCTTTGAAGCTTTCTTT,CAWTPAGAFEAFF
many,TRBV5-1,NA,TRBJ1-3,TGCGCCAGCAGCACCGAGGGGGCTGGAAACACCATATATTTT,CASSTEGAGNTIYF